Presented here are 18 T cell receptor beta chains from one specimen sequenced in a study of shared T cell receptors in the human thymus. The assay was immunoSEQ multiplex PCR, and TCRdb's table has in-frame clones only and misses some. The data show 500,000 to 850,000 clones, over 75% seen once. These data were also filed under a second study, of human thymus T cells.

Sample: thymocytes. These receptors came from a boy less than two years old with a congenital heart defect.

The chain has TRBV10-3 and TRBJ2-5, with a tentative D call TRBD2 (5 bases). V was cut by 4 bases and J by 4 bases, with 13 bases left in between. CDR1 and CDR2 from the germline V gene are ENHRY and SYGVKD. This CDR3 comprises 14 residues. The CDR3 bases are TGTGCCATCAGTGTTGAAGTTCGGGGAGAGACCCAGTACTTC. Amino acids: CAISVEVRGETQYF.

V gene TRBV28 combines with J gene TRBJ2-7; D ambiguous. The CDR3 is made up of 14 amino acids. Germline V gives CDR1 MDHEN, CDR2 SYDVKM. With 3 bases removed from V and 4 bases from J, the gap between germline ends came to 13 bases. The CDR3, as DNA: TGTGCCAGCAGTTTTTGGCCCGAAAAATACGAGCAGTACTTC. Translated, it gives CASSFWPEKYEQYF.

The chain employs TRBV5-1 and TRBJ2-1; weak D call: TRBD2 (6 bases). This CDR3 contains 19 residues. The V end was cut by 0 bases, the J end by 0 bases, with 19 bases between. CDR1 and CDR2 from the germline V gene are SGHRS and YFSETQ. The CDR3 DNA follows: TGCGCCAGCAGCTTGGGGGGCGGGAAGGTCTCGAGCTCCTACAATGAGCAGTTCTTC. It encodes CASSLGGGKVSSSYNEQFF.

This chain joins TRBV6-1 and TRBJ2-3, with 7 bases fitting TRBD1. This CDR3 is built from 17 residues. V trimming: 3 bases; J trimming: 0 bases; junction bases outside the gene matches: 9. Germline loops: CDR1 MNHNS, CDR2 SASEGT. DNA for the CDR3: TGTGCCAGCAGTGAGAGACAGGGTGAGTGGAGCACAGATACGCAGTATTTT. The encoded protein is CASSERQGEWSTDTQYF.

The V call is TRBV9, the J call TRBJ2-7, with 8 bases matching TRBD2. Germline loops: CDR1 SGDLS, CDR2 YYNGEE. This CDR3 contains 16 residues. With 4 bases clipped from V and 4 bases from J, the junction kept 13 bases outside the gene matches. The CDR3 DNA reads as TGTGCCAGCAGCCCCCGGGGGGGGACACACGTTTACGAGCAGTACTTC. Translation gives CASSPRGGTHVYEQYF.

This clone was found a few times. This chain joins TRBV27 and TRBJ2-2, with D perhaps matching TRBD2 (6 bases). This CDR3 region has 13 residues. The ends were cut back, 3 bases at V and 5 bases at J, with 7 bases in the middle. The V gene's germline CDR1 is MNHEY and CDR2 SMNVEV (reference sequence). The CDR3 DNA is TGTGCCAGCAGTTTCGCGGGGACCGGGGAGCTGTTTTTT. Protein: CASSFAGTGELFF.

This clone was detected a few times. This chain joins TRBV6-6 and TRBJ1-2, with D hard to call. This CDR3 is 14 amino acids long. Per the germline V gene, CDR1 is MNHNY and CDR2 is SVGAGI (reference sequence). V dropped 0 bases and J dropped 3 bases, with 8 bases sitting between them. CDR3 in DNA: TGTGCCAGCAGTTACTCGAAGTCAGACTATGGCTACACCTTC. It specifies CASSYSKSDYGYTF.

The chain carries TRBV27 and TRBJ2-4; 8 nucleotides agree with TRBD1. J lost 1 base, V lost 5 bases, and 25 bases had no gene match. The CDR3 has 22 amino acids. Germline assignment: CDR1 MNHEY and CDR2 SMNVEV (reference sequence). CDR3 residues: CASSHLSPPRDPGQVAKNIQYF. CDR3 DNA sequence: TGTGCCAGCAGTCACTTATCCCCCCCTCGTGACCCGGGACAGGTGGCCAAAAACATTCAGTACTTC.

The chain has TRBV19 and TRBJ2-1, with 10 bases identical to TRBD1. The germline gives CDR1 LNHDA, CDR2 SQIVND (reference sequence). The CDR3 totals 19 residues. V lost 10 bases and J lost 0; bases outside the gene matches: 18. The CDR3: CATGKDRGRGVSSYNEQFF. The CDR3 coding sequence is TGTGCCACCGGCAAGGACAGGGGGAGAGGGGTAAGCTCCTACAATGAGCAGTTCTTC.

The chain is built from TRBV9 and TRBJ1-6, with 8 bases identical to TRBD1. The CDR3 runs 15 residues. Trimming took 3 bases from V and 7 from J; bases not matched to a gene: 6. Germline values: CDR1 SGDLS, CDR2 YYNGEE. The CDR3 region is CASSERTGINSPLHF. DNA for the CDR3: TGTGCCAGCAGCGAGAGGACAGGGATAAATTCACCCCTCCACTTT.

The chain links TRBV29-1 to TRBJ1-1; 7 bases are shared with TRBD1. The CDR3 loop spans 13 amino acids. Germline CDR1 and CDR2: SQVTM and ANQGSEA. The DNA for the CDR3 is TGCAAAAAGAGTGTCAGGGGGAGCACTGAAGCTTTCTTT. Its translation: CKKSVRGSTEAFF.

About this clone itself: The sample contains more than one DNA sequence encoding this CDR3. This chain uses TRBV30 with TRBJ1-6; 7 positions agree with TRBD1. V trimming: 0 bases; J trimming: 9 bases; junction bases outside the gene matches: 5. There are 14 residues in the CDR3. Germline CDR1 GTSNPN, CDR2 SVGIG (reference sequence). Here the CDR3 reads CAWSVRGRISPLHF. The CDR3 DNA sequence: TGTGCCTGGAGTGTTAGGGGGCGTATTTCACCCCTCCACTTT.

The chain combines TRBV13 with TRBJ1-1, with TRBD1 identical over 8 bases. This CDR3 comprises 15 residues. The V gene end was trimmed by 4 bases and the J gene end by 0 bases; junction bases not matched to a gene: 4. Germline assignment: CDR1 PRHDT and CDR2 FYEKMQ (reference sequence). CDR3 DNA sequence: TGTGCCAGCAGCTATCGGGACAGGATGAACACTGAAGCTTTCTTT. Translating gives CASSYRDRMNTEAFF.

This sequence joins TRBV30 and TRBJ2-7; the D is unclear. The CDR3 consists of 16 residues. Germline V gene lookup returns CDR1 GTSNPN and CDR2 SVGIG (reference sequence). The ends were cut back, 0 bases at V and 3 bases at J, with 18 bases in the middle. CDR3 coding DNA: TGTGCCTGGAGTGTACGTCGGAGTCTTCACAACTACGAGCAGTACTTC. Translated: CAWSVRRSLHNYEQYF. Filled out from reference TRBV30 and TRBJ2-7, the complete variable domain reads SQTIHQWPATLVQPVGSPLSLECTVEGTSNPNLYWYRQAAGRGLQLLFYSVGIGQISSEVPQNLSASRPQDRQFILSSKKLLLSDSGFYLCAWSVRRSLHNYEQYFGPGTRLTVT.

The chain carries TRBV5-4 and TRBJ2-5, with TRBD2 as a possible D gene (7 bases). Trimming left V 6 bases short and J 4 bases short, with 16 bases between. The CDR3 loop spans 14 amino acids. Per the germline V gene, CDR1 is SGHNT and CDR2 is YYREEE (reference sequence). CDR3 sequence (DNA): TGTGCCAGCACCCAATGGGGGGGCGGAGAGACCCAGTACTTC. Its protein is CASTQWGGGETQYF.

This rearrangement joins TRBV6-5 to TRBJ1-2, with D unresolved. CDR1 MNHEY and CDR2 SVGAGI come from the germline V gene. The V and J ends lost 3 bases and 0 bases respectively, with 14 bases between them. The CDR3 loop spans 16 amino acids. The CDR3 loop reads CASSYLARMANYGYTF. CDR3 in DNA: TGTGCCAGCAGTTATTTAGCTAGGATGGCTAACTATGGCTACACCTTC.

This chain connects TRBV28 to TRBJ1-2, with TRBD1 matching over 7 bases. V lost 7 bases to trimming and J lost 6 bases; unmatched junction nucleotides: 8. Germline V gives CDR1 MDHEN, CDR2 SYDVKM. This CDR3 is built from 13 residues. CDR3 amino acids: CASTPGQGDGYTF. The DNA for the CDR3 is TGTGCCAGCACCCCGGGGCAGGGGGATGGCTACACCTTC.

The chain carries TRBV30 and TRBJ2-1; D perhaps matches TRBD2 (5 bases). The V gene's germline CDR1 is GTSNPN and CDR2 SVGIG (reference sequence). V gave up 5 bases and J gave up 8 bases, with 16 bases separating them. The length of the CDR3 is 13 residues. The CDR3 DNA reads as TGTGCCTGGGTCCGAACTAGTCGCCATGAGCAGTTCTTC. Protein sequence: CAWVRTSRHEQFF.